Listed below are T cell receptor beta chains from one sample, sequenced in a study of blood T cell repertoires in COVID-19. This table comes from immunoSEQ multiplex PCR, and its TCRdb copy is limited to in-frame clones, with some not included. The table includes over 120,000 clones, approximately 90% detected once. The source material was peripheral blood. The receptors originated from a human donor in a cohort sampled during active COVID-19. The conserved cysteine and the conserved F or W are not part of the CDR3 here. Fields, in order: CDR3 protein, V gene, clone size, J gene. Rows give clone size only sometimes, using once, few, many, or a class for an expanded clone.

ATSREDKTGRGYT,TRBV15,-,TRBJ1-2
ASRPTGANNSPLH,TRBV19,-,TRBJ1-6
ASSPRAGSNEQF,TRBV18,-,TRBJ2-1
ASSPPGDYNEQF,TRBV7-3,once,TRBJ2-1
ASSVVTSTGELF,TRBV9,-,TRBJ2-2
ASSKGYEQY,TRBV6-5,-,TRBJ2-7
ASRRDRGSNVLT,TRBV7-9,-,TRBJ2-6
ASRGTSGNTGELF,TRBV11-2,-,TRBJ2-2
ASSPQWGGNTGELF,TRBV7-9,-,TRBJ2-2
ASSQSSGRGHYGYT,TRBV3-1/TRBV3-2,-,TRBJ1-2
ASSSTSGGLGDTQY,TRBV18,-,TRBJ2-3
ASSLWDRGTEAF,TRBV5-1,-,TRBJ1-1
ASSPGPEETDTQY,TRBV18,-,TRBJ2-3
ASSFLGQGQDEQY,TRBV5-1,-,TRBJ2-7
ASSAPTFNQPQH,TRBV6-2/TRBV6-3,-,TRBJ1-5
ASSWETGLAGASYEQY,TRBV5-1,-,TRBJ2-7
ASSLSPGGQETQY,TRBV5-4,-,TRBJ2-5
ASSEKGAGANVLT,TRBV6-1,few,TRBJ2-6
ASSFTQEGTEAF,TRBV9,-,TRBJ1-1
ASSLFRQGSGNTIY,TRBV6-6,-,TRBJ1-3
ASSLGPSEQF,TRBV7-9,-,TRBJ2-1
ASSETGALGEKLF,TRBV7-3,-,TRBJ1-4
ASSWNAGTTGELF,TRBV19,-,TRBJ2-2
ASRDRSHTDTQY,TRBV2,-,TRBJ2-3
ASSLGLGGEQY,TRBV13,once,TRBJ2-7
ASSAPGQGADEQY,TRBV21-1,-,TRBJ2-7
ASSSTSNYGYT,TRBV7-9,few,TRBJ1-2
ASSLVGYTQY,TRBV5-4,-,TRBJ2-3
ASSQLPPAGTGGYNEQF,TRBV4-1,-,TRBJ2-1
ASSIPSNQPQH,TRBV19,-,TRBJ1-5
ASSQGAGSTGELF,TRBV4-1,-,TRBJ2-2
ASSQDRYYNEQF,TRBV3-1/TRBV3-2,-,TRBJ2-1
ASSLAGTGEGYT,TRBV5-1,once,TRBJ1-2
ASSVEGLAYNEQF,TRBV9,-,TRBJ2-1
ASSWQAPNTEAF,TRBV7-9,-,TRBJ1-1
ASSLRDRGVYGYT,TRBV7-2,-,TRBJ1-2
ASSTPGSTYYGYT,TRBV19,-,TRBJ1-2
ASSQGPLSDTQY,TRBV3-1/TRBV3-2,-,TRBJ2-3
ASSQEIRGLYTGELF,TRBV4-3,once,TRBJ2-2
ASSFHAGNQPQH,TRBV3-1/TRBV3-2,-,TRBJ1-5
SARVGDEQY,TRBV20-1,-,TRBJ2-7
ASSSPTSSQH,TRBV5-6,-,TRBJ1-5
ASSGQGYYNEQF,TRBV4-2,-,TRBJ2-1
ASSGGQGAYEQY,TRBV5-1,-,TRBJ2-7
ASEDRGVIGEQF,TRBV27,-,TRBJ2-1
ASRSSGTDTQY,TRBV7-9,few,TRBJ2-3
ASSLAEETQY,TRBV7-9,-,TRBJ2-5